A single TCR beta chain is shown here with its context. Sequencing was at deep level. Every subset had its genomic DNA shared out evenly among several immunoSEQ plates. TCRdb keeps only in-frame clones here, not all; method: immunoSEQ multiplex PCR. The data show under 550,000 clones, 90% to 97% seen once. V was clipped by 5 bases and J by 4 bases; unmatched bases: 7. This CDR3 comprises 15 residues. CDR1 MDHEN and CDR2 SYDVKM come from the germline V gene. This sample is part of a study of shared clonotypes between healthy human individuals. Only Caucasian adults living in Nashville, Tennessee made up the donor group.

Source material: naive CD4+ T cells sorted from blood. The subset: CD45RA+ positively selected. V usage is TRBV28 and J usage is TRBJ2-3; 9 bases are shared with TRBD2. The TCR sequence derives from a woman younger than 45 in good health. Here the CDR3 DNA reads TGTGCCAGCAGTCCTCCTAGCGGGATGGCAGATACGCAGTATTTT. It specifies CASSPPSGMADTQYF.